These 13 T cell receptor beta chains came from one sample sequenced in a study of blood T cell dynamics during melanoma immunotherapy. Time point noted: week 3, after first cycle of checkpoint inhibitor. The protocol was immunoSEQ multiplex PCR, while the TCRdb copy is restricted to in-frame clones and leaves out a portion. Counted here are more than 6,500 clones, 70% to 90% occurring once; the ten biggest clones make up roughly 5.5%. The sequencing used blood, collected from a patient treated with checkpoint blockade. These receptors all come from a human donor with melanoma.

V and J are TRBV19 and TRBJ2-3, with 10 bases that match TRBD2. J gave up 6 bases and V 4 bases, and 7 bases lay outside the gene matches. CDR1 LNHDA and CDR2 SQIVND come from the germline V gene (reference sequence). The length of the CDR3 is 15 residues. CDR3 bases: TGTGCCAGTAGTAACAGCGGGGGGGCAGGGGATACGCAGTATTTT. This codes for CASSNSGGAGDTQYF. The entire variable domain, with the rest obtained from reference TRBV19 and TRBJ2-3, is as follows: DGGITQSPKYLFRKEGQNVTLSCEQNLNHDAMYWYRQDPGQGLRLIYYSQIVNDFQKGDIAEGYSVSREKKESFPLTVTSAQKNPTAFYLCASSNSGGAGDTQYFGPGTRLTVL.

CDR3 residues: CATAKTSLETQYF. The CDR3 DNA follows: TGTGCCACCGCAAAGACTAGTTTGGAGACCCAGTACTTC. The chain links TRBV6-1 to TRBJ2-5; maybe TRBD2 (6 bases). Germline loops: CDR1 MNHNS, CDR2 SASEGT. The CDR3 extends over 13 amino acids. V lost 10 bases to trimming and J lost 5 bases, with 17 bases between them.

The count of this clone is one. V is TRBV12-5 and J is TRBJ1-1; 7 nucleotides align to TRBD1. CDR3 length: 14 residues. The germline CDR1 and CDR2 sequences are LGHNT and FRNRAP. The junction had 6 bases not matched to a gene; V was cut back by 6 bases and J by 2 bases. The CDR3 DNA sequence: TGTGCTAGTGGCCCCGGGACAGCTAACACTGAAGCTTTCTTT. This encodes CASGPGTANTEAFF.

This clone was seen just once. This CDR3 reads CASGISNQPQHF. The CDR3 DNA is TGTGCCAGCGGGATAAGCAATCAGCCCCAGCATTTT. The chain couples TRBV6-5 to TRBJ1-5, with D unresolved. Trimming shortened V by 8 bases and J by 1 base, and 6 bases separated the two germline ends. This CDR3 comprises 12 residues. Germline V gene sequence: CDR1 MNHEY, CDR2 SVGAGI.

This chain links TRBV5-1 with TRBJ2-4, with 7 bases matching TRBD1. From germline, CDR1 is SGHRS and CDR2 YFSETQ. Losses at the gene ends were 4 bases for V and 7 bases for J; bases not matched to a gene: 8. This CDR3 is 14 amino acids long. CDR3 coding DNA: TGCGCCAGCAGCCCACGACAGGGAGTGAACATTCAGTACTTC. This translates into CASSPRQGVNIQYF.

The chain links TRBV27 to TRBJ1-5; no clear D. CDR3 length: 15 residues. V was trimmed by 4 bases and J by 5 bases, leaving 15 bases between them. From germline, CDR1 is MNHEY and CDR2 SMNVEV (reference sequence). The CDR3 DNA reads TGTGCCAGCAGTTCGACGGGAAACGTCGATCAGCCCCAGCATTTT. Translated: CASSSTGNVDQPQHF.

This chain joins TRBV11-2 and TRBJ2-7; possibly TRBD1 for D (6 bases). The V gene lost 3 bases and the J gene lost 0 bases, with 12 bases spanning the gap. Germline-derived CDR1 and CDR2 are SGHAT and FQNNGV. The CDR3 loop spans 15 amino acids. CDR3 in DNA: TGTGCCAGCAGCTTCATCCGGGACACCTCCTACGAGCAGTACTTC. It is translated as CASSFIRDTSYEQYF.

This chain joins TRBV10-3 and TRBJ2-1; TRBD1 aligns across 7 bases. The CDR3 covers 18 residues. Germline assignment: CDR1 ENHRY and CDR2 SYGVKD. Unmatched junction bases numbered 8, after V lost 0 bases and J lost 0 bases. This CDR3 reads CAISESYRQGSSYNEQFF. Written as DNA, the CDR3 is TGTGCCATCAGTGAGTCATATCGACAGGGAAGCTCCTACAATGAGCAGTTCTTC.

CDR3 amino acids: CAWSVVANYGYTF. CDR3 sequence (DNA): TGTGCCTGGAGTGTCGTGGCTAACTATGGCTACACCTTC. V gene TRBV30 combines with J gene TRBJ1-2; D is ambiguous. There are 13 residues in the CDR3. With 0 bases removed from V and 0 bases from J, the gap between germline ends came to 5 bases. CDR1 GTSNPN and CDR2 SVGIG come from the germline V gene (reference sequence).

The chain carries TRBV29-1 and TRBJ2-7; the D call may be TRBD1 or TRBD2 (5 bases each). Per germline, CDR1 SQVTM and CDR2 ANQGSEA. There are 13 residues in the CDR3. V was clipped by 4 bases and J by 5 bases, with 15 bases between them. CDR3 loop: CSVVGERLHEQYF. The CDR3 DNA sequence: TGCAGCGTTGTGGGGGAGCGACTTCACGAGCAGTACTTC.

V usage is TRBV7-6 and J usage is TRBJ2-2, with 9 nucleotides matching TRBD2. The CDR3 is 15 amino acids. In germline, CDR1 is SGHVS, CDR2 FNYEAQ. V dropped 5 bases and J dropped 3; count of bases not matched to a gene: 4. The DNA of the CDR3 is TGTGCCAGCAGCGCAGCGGGAGGACACACCGGGGAGCTGTTTTTT. Residues: CASSAAGGHTGELFF.

This clone was picked up a small number of times. The chain uses TRBV7-3 and TRBJ2-1, with 7 bases that match TRBD2. J lost 4 bases, V lost 4 bases, and 7 bases had no gene match. Germline CDR1 is SGHTA and CDR2 is FQGTGA. CDR3 length equals 15 residues. The DNA of the CDR3 is TGTGCCAGCAGCTCCCAAAGCGGGACGTACAATGAGCAGTTCTTC. Amino acids: CASSSQSGTYNEQFF. Full variable domain (remainder filled in from reference TRBV7-3 and TRBJ2-1): GAGVSQTPSNKVTEKGKYVELRCDPISGHTALYWYRQSLGQGPEFLIYFQGTGAADDSGLPNDRFFAVRPEGSVSTLKIQRTERGDSAVYLCASSSQSGTYNEQFFGPGTRLTVL.

Regarding this clone: A read error is likely, as this CDR3 ends without the conserved phenylalanine or tryptophan. V gene TRBV5-4 combines with J gene TRBJ1-2; the match to TRBD1 covers 7 bases. V shed 0 bases and J 4 bases; nucleotides not matched to a gene: 6. The CDR3 contains 15 residues. Germline-derived CDR1 and CDR2 are SGHNT and YYREEE (reference sequence). This CDR3 reads CASSLEQGRSYGYTL. In nucleotides, the CDR3 is TGTGCCAGCAGCTTGGAACAGGGGAGAAGCTATGGCTACACCCTC.